A single sample gave rise to the 22 T cell receptor beta chains below, sequenced in a study of T cells in Graves' hyperthyroidism and ophthalmopathy. RNA transcripts gave rise to amplified TCR beta CDR3 regions. The HTBI primer set was used in a first-round RT-PCR of the TCR CDR3. TCRdb reanalysed the multiplex PCR reads using MiXCR and keeps one entry per CDR3 protein. The sample carries hundreds of thousands of distinct CDR3 sequences, about a sixth recorded once. The sequencing sample was made of blood. The receptors come from a woman between 40 and 50 years old with Graves' ophthalmopathy.

As to this clonotype: Since a much larger clone is just one base distant, this may be a read error. This likely comes from a read error, as the CDR3 has no conserved phenylalanine or tryptophan at its end. The rearrangement joins TRBV11-1 to TRBJ2-1; D possibly matches TRBD1 or TRBD2 (6 bases each). Germline CDR1 is SGHAT and CDR2 is FQDESV (reference sequence). CDR3 length equals 15 residues. Deletions cut 5 bases from V and 10 bases from J, with 21 bases between. As DNA, the CDR3 is TGTGCCAGCAGCAACTCTAGGATTACCGGGGGCGAGCAGTTCCTC. Its translation: CASSNSRITGGEQFL.

This clonotype has a count of ten or more. The V and J genes are TRBV30 and TRBJ1-5; D unresolved. Trimming shortened V by 2 bases and J by 0 bases, and 8 bases separated the two germline ends. The CDR3 runs 14 residues. Per germline, CDR1 GTSNPN and CDR2 SVGIG (reference sequence). CDR3: CAWSYGISNQPQHF. CDR3 DNA sequence: TGTGCCTGGAGTTACGGGATTAGCAATCAGCCCCAGCATTTT. The variable domain in full, with the rest retrieved from reference TRBV30 and TRBJ1-5, is SQTIHQWPATLVQPVGSPLSLECTVEGTSNPNLYWYRQAAGRGLQLLFYSVGIGQISSEVPQNLSASRPQDRQFILSSKKLLLSDSGFYLCAWSYGISNQPQHFGDGTRLSIL.

This clonotype has a handful of counts. The chain carries TRBV5-1 and TRBJ2-1, with 10 bases identical to TRBD2. CDR3 length: 17 amino acids. The J segment lost 0 bases and the V segment lost 4 bases, leaving 7 bases of the junction unmatched. Germline V CDR1 and CDR2: SGHRS, YFSETQ. CDR3 loop: CASSKASGGSSYNEQFF. CDR3 bases: TGCGCCAGCAGCAAAGCTAGCGGGGGAAGCTCCTACAATGAGCAGTTCTTC.

Many counts were recorded for this clonotype. V and J are TRBV6-1 and TRBJ1-2; D remains ambiguous. V was clipped by 8 bases and J by 2 bases, with 18 bases between them. This CDR3 comprises 15 residues. Germline values: CDR1 MNHNS, CDR2 SASEGT. CDR3 residues: CASSNPRTANYGYTF. CDR3 DNA sequence: TGTGCCAGCTCAAACCCTAGGACGGCAAACTATGGCTACACCTTC.

The chain joins TRBV12-3 or TRBV12-4 to TRBJ1-6; no clear D. The CDR3 is 17 residues long. V was cut by 2 bases and J by 0 bases, with 11 bases left in between. The CDR3 here is CASSLKGAFSYNSPLHF. CDR3 nucleotide sequence: TGTGCCAGCAGTTTAAAGGGAGCATTCTCCTATAATTCACCCCTCCACTTT.

This clonotype has only one observation. The gene calls are TRBV7-9 and TRBJ2-2; D is undetermined. The length of the CDR3 is 14 residues. Germline CDR1 reads SEHNR; CDR2 reads FQNEAQ (reference sequence). Trimming shortened V by 4 bases and J by 4 bases, and 10 bases separated the two germline ends. CDR3 in amino acids: CASSSDPPTGELFF. In nucleotides, the CDR3 is TGTGCCAGCAGCTCGGACCCCCCCACCGGGGAGCTGTTTTTT. The full variable domain, rest sourced from reference TRBV7-9 and TRBJ2-2, is DTGVSQNPRHKITKRGQNVTFRCDPISEHNRLYWYRQTLGQGPEFLTYFQNEAQLEKSRLLSDRFSAERPKGSFSTLEIQRTEQGDSAMYLCASSSDPPTGELFFGEGSRLTVL.

The table lists this clonotype with a few counts. The CDR3 is CASSRGLGKNMDEQFF. The CDR3 region has the DNA TGCGCCAGCAGCCGAGGACTAGGTAAGAATATGGATGAGCAGTTCTTC. The V gene is TRBV5-1, the J gene TRBJ2-1; TRBD2 matches 7 bases. CDR3 size: 16 residues. J gave up 8 bases and V 4 bases, and 15 bases lay outside the gene matches. Germline-derived CDR1 and CDR2 are SGHRS and YFSETQ.

The J gene is TRBJ1-6, the V gene TRBV4-2, with a weak D call TRBD1 (6 bases). Germline CDR1 LGHNA, CDR2 YNFKEQ. The length of the CDR3 is 16 residues. The ends were cut back, 3 bases at V and 5 bases at J, with 14 bases in the middle. CDR3 DNA sequence: TGTGCCAGCAGCCAGGAGAGGGGGAACCATAATTCACCCCTCCACTTT. Translation: CASSQERGNHNSPLHF.

The chain has TRBV2 and TRBJ2-1, with 13 nucleotides matching TRBD2. This CDR3 region has 15 residues. In germline, CDR1 is SNHLY, CDR2 FYNNEI. V lost 10 bases, J lost 0 bases, and 3 bases stayed unmatched. The CDR3 DNA reads as TGTGCCACCGGGACTAGCGGGGCCTCCTACAATGAGCAGTTCTTC. It is translated as CATGTSGASYNEQFF.

The V call is TRBV5-1, the J call TRBJ1-4; D remains unclear. There are 16 residues in the CDR3. Trimming shortened V by 4 bases and J by 0 bases, and 13 bases separated the two germline ends. Germline V gene data show CDR1 as SGHRS and CDR2 as YFSETQ. In DNA form, the CDR3 reads TGCGCCAGCAGCCCTATCGTCCAGGCAACTAATGAAAAACTGTTTTTT. Encoded protein: CASSPIVQATNEKLFF.

This clonotype appeared a few times. The gene calls are TRBV20-1 and TRBJ2-1; the D gene is possibly TRBD2 (5 bases). Between the trimmed V and J ends, which lost 0 bases and 8 bases, there was a span of 8 bases. Germline values: CDR1 DFQATT, CDR2 SNEGSKA (reference sequence). The CDR3 covers 12 residues. The DNA for the CDR3 is TGCAGTGCTAGAGATTTGCGGGATGAGCAGTTCTTC. Its protein is CSARDLRDEQFF.

This clonotype has at least ten counts. The rearrangement joins TRBV11-1 to TRBJ2-3; 8 bases agree with TRBD1. V shed 1 base and J 2 bases; nucleotides not matched to a gene: 8. This CDR3 has 17 amino acids. CDR1 is SGHAT and CDR2 is FQDESV in the germline V gene (reference sequence). CDR3 DNA sequence: TGTGCCAGCAGCTTAGGTATTAGCCAGGGGGCCACAGATACGCAGTATTTT. Encoded protein: CASSLGISQGATDTQYF.

The V and J genes are TRBV20-1 and TRBJ2-1; a weak D match, TRBD2 (6 bases). From germline, CDR1 is DFQATT and CDR2 SNEGSKA (reference sequence). The CDR3 totals 12 residues. V was trimmed by 2 bases and J by 12 bases, leaving 14 bases between them. The CDR3 coding sequence is TGCAGTGCTAGACTGACCGGGACTTCGCAGTTCTTC. Amino acids: CSARLTGTSQFF.

This clonotype was counted only a few times. J is TRBJ2-1 and V is TRBV18; 15 positions match TRBD2. The CDR3 covers 15 residues. Losses at the gene ends were 6 bases for V and 10 bases for J; bases not matched to a gene: 7. Germline lookup yields CDR1 KGHSH and CDR2 LQKENI. In nucleotides, the CDR3 is TGTGCCAGCTCCCCGGGACTAGCGGGAGGCTGGGAGCAGTTCTTC. Its translation is CASSPGLAGGWEQFF.

This clonotype was detected ten times or more. This rearrangement joins TRBV5-1 to TRBJ1-1, with 8 bases fitting TRBD1. In germline, CDR1 is SGHRS, CDR2 YFSETQ. J was trimmed by 6 bases and V by 4 bases; bases with no gene match: 2. This CDR3 has 12 residues. CDR3 loop: CASSPGGPEAFF. CDR3 DNA sequence: TGCGCCAGCAGCCCAGGGGGCCCTGAAGCTTTCTTT.

This clonotype was counted only a few times. This sequence joins TRBV6-1 and TRBJ1-6, with D unresolved. CDR1 MNHNS and CDR2 SASEGT come from the germline V gene. Trimming stripped 6 bases from V and 0 bases from J, with 18 bases between. The CDR3 runs to 18 residues. The CDR3 nucleotides are TGTGCCAGCAGCCTCCTCCCTGGGCGGAGCTCCTATAATTCACCCCTCCACTTT. Translation: CASSLLPGRSSYNSPLHF.

This clonotype was observed a handful of times. The genes are TRBV7-3 and TRBJ2-3; tentatively, D is TRBD2 (5 bases). Germline V lookup: CDR1 SGHTA, CDR2 FQGTGA. V was clipped by 3 bases and J by 1 base, with 11 bases between them. The CDR3 sequence is 15 residues long. As DNA, the CDR3 is TGTGCCAGCAGCTTTACGGGAATGCGCACAGATACGCAGTATTTT. Translated: CASSFTGMRTDTQYF.

This clonotype came up many times. The V gene is TRBV6-5, the J gene TRBJ1-5; 7 bases fit TRBD1. In germline, CDR1 is MNHEY, CDR2 SVGAGI. V lost 2 bases and J lost 1; bases outside the gene matches: 8. The CDR3 is 17 amino acids. CDR3 in DNA: TGTGCCAGCAGTTACACTCCGGACAGGTGGAGCAATCAGCCCCAGCATTTT. Translated, it gives CASSYTPDRWSNQPQHF.

Ten or more counts support this clonotype. J is TRBJ1-1 and V is TRBV10-3; D remains ambiguous. Germline-derived CDR1 and CDR2 are ENHRY and SYGVKD. CDR3 length equals 13 residues. Trimming took off 7 bases at V and 2 bases at J, with 11 bases between the two ends. CDR3 residues: CAIMSLPNTEAFF. CDR3 bases: TGTGCCATCATGAGTCTCCCCAACACTGAAGCTTTCTTT.

This clonotype was counted many times. The chain combines TRBV30 with TRBJ2-7, with unresolved D. Per germline, CDR1 GTSNPN and CDR2 SVGIG (reference sequence). V was shortened by 2 bases and J by 2 bases, with 10 bases between the two germline ends. CDR3 length equals 13 residues. CDR3 protein: CAWSRTDAYEQYF. CDR3 nucleotide sequence: TGTGCCTGGAGTCGGACGGATGCCTACGAGCAGTACTTC. Using reference TRBV30 and TRBJ2-7 for the parts outside the CDR3, the full variable domain is SQTIHQWPATLVQPVGSPLSLECTVEGTSNPNLYWYRQAAGRGLQLLFYSVGIGQISSEVPQNLSASRPQDRQFILSSKKLLLSDSGFYLCAWSRTDAYEQYFGPGTRLTVT.

This clonotype was seen repeatedly, ten times or more. The V call is TRBV28, the J call TRBJ2-1; TRBD2 aligns across 13 bases. This CDR3 spans 13 amino acids. V trimming: 11 bases; J trimming: 5 bases; junction bases outside the gene matches: 3. The germline gives CDR1 MDHEN, CDR2 SYDVKM. The CDR3 DNA reads as TGTGCCGGGGGGACTAGCGGGAACAATGAGCAGTTCTTC. It encodes CAGGTSGNNEQFF.

This clonotype appeared a few times. With a much larger clone just one base away, this may be a read error. This chain uses TRBV27 with TRBJ2-1; no clear D gene. CDR3 length equals 13 residues. Germline V gives CDR1 MNHEY, CDR2 SMNVEV (reference sequence). CDR3 in amino acids: CASSLTTYNEQSF. The CDR3 region has the DNA TGTGCCAGCAGTTTAACGACTTACAATGAGCAGTCCTTC.